This T cell receptor beta chain was identified during a study of cytomegalovirus exposure and HLA in healthy donors. Background on the study: When roughly 420 donors were genotyped, roughly 78% of them were found to fall in the Caucasian-associated ancestry cluster. Study-level results: The authors later linked a missense DCLRE1C variant to TCR beta V- and J-gene trimming.

Germline values: CDR1 SEHNR, CDR2 FQNEAQ (reference sequence). Trimming removed 5 bases from V and 0 bases from J; junction bases left unmatched: 10. The CDR3 has 17 amino acids. The PCR had 60 Vbeta and 13 Jbeta primers. The data were produced by immunoSEQ multiplex PCR, yet TCRdb's version contains in-frame clones alone and is incomplete. The sample includes 150,000 to 200,000 clones, approximately 77% seen only once; the top ten take less than 9%. Concerning this clone itself: Its antigen is as yet unknown.

The origin of this receptor is a male donor in good health and CMV-seropositive. Input material: PBMCs. This chain joins TRBV7-9 and TRBJ2-1; 7 bases agree with TRBD2. The CDR3 bases are TGTGCCAGCAGCCCCAGACGGGGGGAAAGCTCCTACAATGAGCAGTTCTTC. Encoded protein: CASSPRRGESSYNEQFF.